This TCR beta chain was found in a study of blood T cells in healthy people across ages. In regard to this clonotype: Its antigen is undetermined.

A second PCR, run for roughly 7 to 11 cycles, used a sample-barcoded 5' primer plus a J-beta primer mix. Each cDNA molecule was tagged by a template-switch adaptor with 12 random nucleotides. Paired-end reads containing CDR3 totaled no fewer than 3 million for each sample. Each CDR3 protein is one row after TCRdb ran MiXCR on the 5' RACE reads. The sample holds fewer than 800,000 distinct CDR3 sequences; roughly 25% are singletons and the top ten take 9.4%. J lost 4 bases, V lost 5 bases, and 19 bases had no gene match. CDR1 is MNHNS and CDR2 is SASEGT in the germline V gene. The CDR3 length is 20 residues. Findings and caveats of the study: One million T cells yielded diversity estimates that were considered underestimates.

Healthy Caucasian individuals from Russia aged about 6 to 90 served as donors. These data were also filed under a second study, of T cells of mothers and their children.

This chain joins TRBV6-1 and TRBJ2-3, with 12 positions matching TRBD2. The sequenced sample consisted of blood. The TCR comes from a boy between 5 and 17 years old in good health. In DNA, the CDR3 is TGTGCCAGCAGTCAACTCAAATCTAGCGGGAGGGCCGATAATCCAGATACGCAGTATTTT. Its translation: CASSQLKSSGRADNPDTQYF.